This T cell receptor (beta chain) was identified in a study of regulatory T cells in long-lasting Graves disease. Broader study findings: Persistent cases favored TRBV28, TRBJ1-2 and TRBJ2-5.

This clonotype was detected ten times or more. Its antigen is still unknown. iRepertoire HTBI primers and Arm-PCR of CDR3 regions built TCR beta libraries. TCRdb reanalysed the multiplex PCR reads using MiXCR and keeps one entry per CDR3 protein. The table has 350,000 to 500,000 distinct CDR3 sequences, roughly 15% seen once. Described time point: newly diagnosed GD, antithyroid drugs for less than 3 months. From RNA extracted from PBMCs, the TCR library was made. Trimming removed 6 bases from V and 2 bases from J, with 11 bases in between. This CDR3 comprises 15 residues. Germline CDR1 MDHEN, CDR2 SYDVKM. These same records also appear under a second study, on T cells in Graves' hyperthyroidism and ophthalmopathy. That work adds: Calling Graves' hyperthyroidism stable meant ophthalmopathy did not progress within 18 months.

The chain has TRBV28 and TRBJ2-6; D may be TRBD2 (6 bases). This sequence originates from a woman between 25 and 40 years old with Graves disease. The sequencing here drew on peripheral blood mononuclear cells (PBMCs), taken at new diagnosis, from a patient treated with antithyroid drugs. DNA for the CDR3: TGTGCCAGCAGCTTAGGAGGGGCTGGGGCCAACGTCCTGACTTTC. This sequence encodes CASSLGGAGANVLTF.